This TCR beta chain was observed in a study of blood T cell repertoires in COVID-19 (dated by TCRdb to about 2020). Some background on the complete study: The collaborator samples originated in the United States, Italy and Spain and spanned the acute and convalescent phases of COVID-19. The dataset comprised deeply sampled blood TCRbeta repertoires from subjects exposed to, actively infected with, or recovered from COVID-19. The samples were drawn from two sources: the first 160 participants of the ongoing ImmuneRACE study, and fewer than 1,500 subjects contributed by 6 global collaborators. Where HLA class I and class II types were available, the types were taken from metadata supplied by the sample provider, not from assay-based typing. The material from the prospective study consisted of cDNA or gDNA derived from T cells, B-cell-depleted T cells, or PBMCs. The sample metadata nearly always contained a de-identified subject ID, COVID-19 status, age in years and sex. The repertoires were made available in a free public database intended to serve as a resource for research on the immune response to SARS-CoV-2. Paper-wide results and their limitations: The amount of clinical and demographic metadata varied by source and participant and was provided uncurated.

Participants in the prospective study were aged about 18 to 95 years, lived in about two dozen United States geographic areas, and enrolled through a virtual design. In the prospective study, participants were assigned to cohorts based on the clinical history participants reported in a screening survey and a study questionnaire. For ImmuneRACE Cohort 3, a participant was defined as recovered based on two consecutive negative NP/OP PCR tests, clearance by a healthcare professional, or resolution of symptoms. Each participant in the prospective study had whole blood, serum and a nasopharyngeal or oropharyngeal swab collected by mobile phlebotomists. Participants in the prospective study had the option to provide additional blood draws and questionnaires over a roughly two-month period. Before DNA extraction, blood samples from the prospective study were shipped at room temperature or frozen. Concerning this clone: No cognate antigen has been identified for it. No quality values exist for individual bases; no much larger clone is one base distant.

Based on the germline V gene (reference sequence), the CDR1 and CDR2 sequences are MNHEY and SMNVEV. V and J are truncated by 5 bases and 7 bases respectively, leaving an intervening sequence of 8 bases. The CDR3, from cysteine to phenylalanine, totals 12 residues. Solely the CDR3 DNA is kept, with 36 bases framed from the first base. TCRbeta CDR3 regions were amplified from genomic DNA using the immunoSEQ Assay, a bias-controlled multiplex PCR. Under the source paper's analysis protocol: The number of nucleated cells in each sample was estimated by amplification of reference gene primers within the assay. To quantify the absolute abundance of each unique TCRbeta CDR3 rearrangement, sequence reads were collapsed and filtered. Productive Simpson clonality was computed per sample as the square root of Simpson's diversity index over productive rearrangements. Held by TCRdb, this immuneACCESS table contains in-frame sequences only and omits some clones. Under half of the omission traces to an unresolved V gene where checked; the cause of the rest is unknown. V and J calls and clone size are as listed in that table; D and trimming were resolved from the DNA. For this sample there are about 120,000 clones; about 83% appear just once. The ten top clones hold approximately 3.9% of the sample.

In this chain, TRBV27 is recombined with TRBJ2-2; the D gene cannot be resolved reliably. The sequenced material came from PBMCs or T cells enriched from blood (not recorded which). This clonotype originated in a woman aged 25-40 years who had recovered from COVID-19. The CDR3 reads as follows: CASSNSIGELFF. Here is the DNA: TGTGCCAGCAGTAACAGTATCGGGGAGCTGTTTTTT.